These 8 T cell receptor beta chains share one sample of origin, sequenced in a study of blood T cell repertoires in COVID-19 (dated by TCRdb to 2020 to 2021). The library was prepared using the immunoSEQ multiplex PCR assay. TCRdb's version of the immuneACCESS table is confined to in-frame rearrangements and falls short of the full clone set. An unresolved V gene accounts for under half of the shortfall where checked; the remainder is of unknown origin. A total of approximately 80,000 clones appear in this sample, 85% to 90% of them only once. Around 5.3% of the sample is in the top ten clones. Sample: peripheral blood. Source of these receptors: a man aged 40-55 years with acute or convalescent COVID-19.

The rearrangement joins TRBV6-5 to TRBJ2-5; TRBD1 might be the D (6 bases). The CDR3 loop spans 13 amino acids. V shed 4 bases and J shed 5 bases, with 11 bases lying between them. Per germline, CDR1 MNHEY and CDR2 SVGAGI. CDR3 loop: CASSLQGFETQYF. DNA for the CDR3: TGTGCCAGCAGTTTACAGGGCTTTGAGACCCAGTACTTC.

This chain connects TRBV6-4 to TRBJ1-2, with D possibly being TRBD1 (6 bases). Germline CDR1 MRHNA, CDR2 SNTAGT. There are 15 residues in the CDR3. V was trimmed by 5 bases and J by 4 bases, leaving 17 bases between them. The CDR3, as DNA: TGTGCCAGCAGTATCCAAGGGGGGGTGACCTATGGCTACACCTTC. It translates to CASSIQGGVTYGYTF.

This sequence joins TRBV15 and TRBJ2-5; TRBD1 agrees at 7 bases. From germline, CDR1 is LNHNV and CDR2 YYDKDF (reference sequence). The CDR3 totals 15 residues. Trimming took 0 bases from V and 2 from J; bases not matched to a gene: 3. The CDR3 DNA follows: TGTGCCACCAGCAGAGATTCGGGACAGCAAGAGACCCAGTACTTC. Its translation is CATSRDSGQQETQYF.

The gene calls are TRBV15 and TRBJ1-1, with D maybe TRBD1 (6 bases). Looked up from germline, CDR1 is LNHNV and CDR2 is YYDKDF (reference sequence). With 3 bases removed from V and 1 base from J, the gap between germline ends came to 12 bases. There are 15 residues in the CDR3. CDR3 DNA: TGTGCCACCAGCAGGGCCGGGACACCGAACACTGAAGCTTTCTTT. Protein: CATSRAGTPNTEAFF.

The rearrangement links TRBV4-3 to TRBJ1-4; a weak D match, TRBD1 (6 bases). There are 15 residues in the CDR3. Between the trimmed V and J ends, which lost 4 bases and 5 bases, there was a span of 14 bases. Germline CDR1 LGHNA, CDR2 YSLEER. DNA of the CDR3: TGCGCCAGCAGCCCCGTACAGGGACCGAATGAAAAACTGTTTTTT. It translates to CASSPVQGPNEKLFF.

The rearrangement uses TRBV19 and TRBJ1-5, with D possibly being TRBD1 (6 bases). The CDR3 extends over 15 amino acids. CDR1 is LNHDA and CDR2 is SQIVND in the germline V gene (reference sequence). Trimming pared 10 bases from V and 0 bases from J, leaving 16 bases between. CDR3: CATSYRDASNQPQHF. CDR3 nucleotide sequence: TGTGCCACCTCTTACAGGGACGCTAGCAATCAGCCCCAGCATTTT.

This rearrangement joins TRBV6-5 to TRBJ1-1; D unresolved. Trimming stripped 0 bases from V and 5 bases from J, with 10 bases between. The CDR3 extends over 14 amino acids. The germline V gene encodes CDR1 MNHEY and CDR2 SVGAGI. This chain's CDR3 is CASSYSGVSTEAFF. The CDR3 DNA reads TGTGCCAGCAGTTACTCGGGAGTGTCGACTGAAGCTTTCTTT.

The rearrangement links TRBV4-3 to TRBJ1-6, with D uncertain. Germline V lookup: CDR1 LGHNA, CDR2 YSLEER. Trimming left V 0 bases short and J 7 bases short, with 7 bases between. The CDR3 contains 14 residues. CDR3 DNA sequence: TGCGCCAGCAGCCAAGAAACCGGGAATTCACCCCTCCACTTT. Protein: CASSQETGNSPLHF.